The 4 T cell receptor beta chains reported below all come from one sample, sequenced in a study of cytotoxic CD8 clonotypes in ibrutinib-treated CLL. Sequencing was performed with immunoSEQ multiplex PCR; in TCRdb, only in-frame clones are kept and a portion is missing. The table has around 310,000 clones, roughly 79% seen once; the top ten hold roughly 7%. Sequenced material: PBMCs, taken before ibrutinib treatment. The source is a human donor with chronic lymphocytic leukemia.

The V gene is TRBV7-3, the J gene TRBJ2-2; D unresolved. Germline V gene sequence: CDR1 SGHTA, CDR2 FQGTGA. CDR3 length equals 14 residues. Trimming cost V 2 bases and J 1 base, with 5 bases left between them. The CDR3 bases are TGTGCCAGCAGCTTATCGCTGAACACCGGGGAGCTGTTTTTT. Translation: CASSLSLNTGELFF.

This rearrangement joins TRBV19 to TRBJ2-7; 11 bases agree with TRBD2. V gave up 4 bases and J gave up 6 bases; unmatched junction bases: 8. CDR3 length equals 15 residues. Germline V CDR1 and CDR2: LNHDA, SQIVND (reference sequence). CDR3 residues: CASSTGLAVPIEQYF. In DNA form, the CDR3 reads TGTGCCAGTAGTACGGGACTAGCGGTCCCTATCGAGCAGTACTTC.

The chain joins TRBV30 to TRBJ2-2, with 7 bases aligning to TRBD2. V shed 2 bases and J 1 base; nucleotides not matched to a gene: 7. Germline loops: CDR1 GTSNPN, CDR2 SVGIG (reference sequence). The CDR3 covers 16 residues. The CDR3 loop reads CAWSRRGVKNTGELFF. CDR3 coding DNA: TGTGCCTGGAGTAGACGGGGGGTGAAGAACACCGGGGAGCTGTTTTTT.

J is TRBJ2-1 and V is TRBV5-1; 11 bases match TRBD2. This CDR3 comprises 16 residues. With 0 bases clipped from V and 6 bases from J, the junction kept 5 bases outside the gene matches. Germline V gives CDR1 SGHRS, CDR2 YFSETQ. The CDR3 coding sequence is TGCGCCAGCAGCTTGGTAGGGACTAGCGGACTCAATGAGCAGTTCTTC. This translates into CASSLVGTSGLNEQFF.